The entry below describes one TCR beta chain. Antigen specificity is unknown. The entry originates in a study of blood T cells in healthy people across ages. Study overall: About one barcoded beta molecule per two T cells was captured by template switching.

In terms of origin and age, donors were healthy Caucasian individuals from Russia aged roughly 6 to 95. The study isolated at least 7 million PBMCs from each sample. Germline V gene lookup returns CDR1 DFQATT and CDR2 SNEGSKA (reference sequence). The V gene lost 0 bases and the J gene lost 2 bases, with 14 bases spanning the gap. The CDR3 extends over 16 amino acids. A second PCR of roughly 6 to 12 cycles used a sample-barcoded 5' primer and a J-beta primer mix. Using its own MiXCR run on the 5' RACE reads, TCRdb lists one record per CDR3 protein. The sample has over 300,000 distinct CDR3 sequences; approximately 51% are singletons. Study observations and caveats: Not knowing donor CMV status may have confounded expanded clonotype changes.

The sequence was collected from a man aged 55 to 69 in good health. The sample was blood. The J gene is TRBJ1-5, the V gene TRBV20-1; possible D gene TRBD1, 5 bases. The CDR3: CSARDFVRGGNQPQHF. DNA of the CDR3: TGCAGTGCTAGAGATTTTGTTCGGGGCGGCAATCAGCCCCAGCATTTT.